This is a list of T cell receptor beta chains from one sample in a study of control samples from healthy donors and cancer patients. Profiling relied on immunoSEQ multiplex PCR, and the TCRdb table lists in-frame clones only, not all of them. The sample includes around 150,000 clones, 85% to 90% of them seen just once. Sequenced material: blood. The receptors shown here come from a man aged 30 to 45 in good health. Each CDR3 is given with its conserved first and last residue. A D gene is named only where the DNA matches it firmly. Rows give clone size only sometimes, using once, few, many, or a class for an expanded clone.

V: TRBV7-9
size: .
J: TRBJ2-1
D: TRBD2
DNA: TGTGCCAGCAGCTTGGGGAGACTAGCCGACCATAATGAGCAGTTCTTC
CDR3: CASSLGRLADHNEQFF

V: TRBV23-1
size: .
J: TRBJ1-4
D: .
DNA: TGCGCCAGCAGTCAAAGCCCCTGGGCCAGAGGGGAGGCAACTAATGAAAAACTGTTTTTT
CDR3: CASSQSPWARGEATNEKLFF

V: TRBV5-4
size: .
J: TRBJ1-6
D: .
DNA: TGTGCCAGCAGCCGTGACACATCGGTGAGAAATTCACCCCTCCACTTT
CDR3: CASSRDTSVRNSPLHF

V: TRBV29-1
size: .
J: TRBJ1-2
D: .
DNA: TGCAGCGTGGATAATGGACCGACCTATGGCTACACCTTC
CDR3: CSVDNGPTYGYTF

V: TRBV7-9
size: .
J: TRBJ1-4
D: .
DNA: TGTGCCAGCAGCTGGGGACGGTCTGCAACTAATGAAAAACTGTTTTTT
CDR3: CASSWGRSATNEKLFF

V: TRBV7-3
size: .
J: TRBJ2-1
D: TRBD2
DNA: TGTGCCAGCAGCTTAACGTGGACTAGCGGAAGCTCCTACAATGAGCAGTTCTTC
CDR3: CASSLTWTSGSSYNEQFF

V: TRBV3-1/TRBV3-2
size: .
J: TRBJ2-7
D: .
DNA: TGTGCCAGCAGCCCCGGGACGGTAGGGGGGCAGTACTTC
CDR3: CASSPGTVGGQYF

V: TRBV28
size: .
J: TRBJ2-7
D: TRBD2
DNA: TGTGCCAGCACCTCAGAGGGACTAGGTTACTACGAGCAGTACTTC
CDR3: CASTSEGLGYYEQYF

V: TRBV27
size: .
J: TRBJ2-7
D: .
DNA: TGTGCCAGCAGCATACAGGGACCCTACGAGCAGTACTTC
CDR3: CASSIQGPYEQYF

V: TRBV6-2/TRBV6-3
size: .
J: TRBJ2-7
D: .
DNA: TGTGCCAGCAGTCCGAGGTACGAGCAGTACTTC
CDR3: CASSPRYEQYF

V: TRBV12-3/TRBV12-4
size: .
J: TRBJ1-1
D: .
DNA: TGTGCCAGCAGTTTTTGGAACACTGAAGCTTTCTTT
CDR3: CASSFWNTEAFF

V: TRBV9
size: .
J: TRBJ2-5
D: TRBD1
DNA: TGTGCCAGCAGCGTTTCAGGGGGAACCCAAGAGACCCAGTACTTC
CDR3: CASSVSGGTQETQYF

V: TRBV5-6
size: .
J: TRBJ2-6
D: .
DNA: TGTGCCAGCAGCTTACTTTCGTGGCGAGGTGGGGCCAACGTCCTGACTTTC
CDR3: CASSLLSWRGGANVLTF

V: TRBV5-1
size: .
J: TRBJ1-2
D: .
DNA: TGCGCCAGCAGCTTGGTGTCAGGTGAATATGGCTACACCTTC
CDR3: CASSLVSGEYGYTF

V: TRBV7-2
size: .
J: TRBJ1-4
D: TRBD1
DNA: TGTGCCAGCAGCTCGACAGGGGGGACTAATGAAAAACTGTTTTTT
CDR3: CASSSTGGTNEKLFF

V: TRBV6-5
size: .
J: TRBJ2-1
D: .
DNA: TGTGCCAGCAGTTCCATAATTGAGCAGTTCTTC
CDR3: CASSSIIEQFF

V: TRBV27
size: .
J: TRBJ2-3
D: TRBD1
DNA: TGTGCCAGCAGTACACAGGGGCCGCTGAGCACAGATACGCAGTATTTT
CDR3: CASSTQGPLSTDTQYF

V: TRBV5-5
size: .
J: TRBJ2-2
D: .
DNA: TGTGCCAGCAGCTTGTTGACCGTCATAGGCGGGGAGCTGTTTTTT
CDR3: CASSLLTVIGGELFF

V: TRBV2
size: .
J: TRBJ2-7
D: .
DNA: TGTGCCAGCAACGGGGGCACCTCCTACGAGCAGTACTTC
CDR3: CASNGGTSYEQYF

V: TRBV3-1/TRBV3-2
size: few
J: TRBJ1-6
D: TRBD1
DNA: TGTGCCAGCAGCCAAAATCAGGGGGGGAATTCACCCCTCCACTTT
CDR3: CASSQNQGGNSPLHF

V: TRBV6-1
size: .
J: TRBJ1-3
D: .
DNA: TGTGCCAGCAGGATGGAGAACTCTGGAAACACCATATATTTT
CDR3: CASRMENSGNTIYF

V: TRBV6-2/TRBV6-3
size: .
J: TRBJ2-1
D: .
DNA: TGTGCCAGCAGTGTACAGGGATTGTACAATGAGCAGTTCTTC
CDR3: CASSVQGLYNEQFF

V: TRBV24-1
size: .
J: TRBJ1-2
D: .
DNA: TGTGCCACCAGTGCTGAGGGAAGTGGAGGAGGCTACACCTTC
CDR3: CATSAEGSGGGYTF

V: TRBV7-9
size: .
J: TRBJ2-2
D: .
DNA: TGTGCCAGCAGCCCCTTTAACACCGGGGAGCTGTTTTTT
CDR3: CASSPFNTGELFF

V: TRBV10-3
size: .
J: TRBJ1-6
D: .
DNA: TGTGCCATCAGATCGAACCCTGGGAGCTCCTATAATTCACCCCTCCACTTT
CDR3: CAIRSNPGSSYNSPLHF

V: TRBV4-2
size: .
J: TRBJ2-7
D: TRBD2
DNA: TGTGCCAGCAGCCAGGGCATAGCGGGTTCGAGCTCCTACGAGCAGTACTTC
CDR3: CASSQGIAGSSSYEQYF

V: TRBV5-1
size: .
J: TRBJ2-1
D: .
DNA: TGCGCCAGCAGCTCGCTTCTAGGGGACAATGAGCAGTTCTTC
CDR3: CASSSLLGDNEQFF

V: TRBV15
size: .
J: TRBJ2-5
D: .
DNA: TGTGCCACCAGCAGCAGCGCACGCCAAGAGACCCAGTACTTC
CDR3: CATSSSARQETQYF

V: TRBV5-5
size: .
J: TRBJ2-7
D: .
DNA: TGTGCCAGCAGCTCGTCTAACTACTACGAGCAGTACTTC
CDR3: CASSSSNYYEQYF

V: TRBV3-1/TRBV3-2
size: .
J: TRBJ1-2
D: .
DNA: TGTGCCAGCAGCCAAGGGTCGACGGATGGCTACACCTTC
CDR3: CASSQGSTDGYTF

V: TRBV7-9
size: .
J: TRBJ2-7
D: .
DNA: TGTGCCAGCAGCCAAGGGGCAGCGGACTACGAGCAGTACTTC
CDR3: CASSQGAADYEQYF

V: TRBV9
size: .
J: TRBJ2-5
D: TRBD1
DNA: TGTGCCAGCAGCGTCGGGACAGGGACAGAGACCCAGTACTTC
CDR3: CASSVGTGTETQYF

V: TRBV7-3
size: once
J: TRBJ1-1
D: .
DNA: TGTGCCAGCAGCTTAGGCGGCAGACGTGAAGCTTTCTTT
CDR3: CASSLGGRREAFF

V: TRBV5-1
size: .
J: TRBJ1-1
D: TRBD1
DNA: TGCGCCAGCAGTCGTACAGGGTATACAGGGGACACTGAAGCTTTCTTT
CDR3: CASSRTGYTGDTEAFF

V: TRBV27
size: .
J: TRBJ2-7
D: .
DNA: TGTGCCAGCAGTTTAGGCGGCACCGTACTTTACGAGCAGTACTTC
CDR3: CASSLGGTVLYEQYF

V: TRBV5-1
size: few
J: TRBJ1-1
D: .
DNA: TGCGCCAGCAGCTTCAGGGCCGAGGCCACTGAAGCTTTCTTT
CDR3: CASSFRAEATEAFF

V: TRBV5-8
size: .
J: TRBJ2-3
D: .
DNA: TGTGCCAGCAGCCCCCGGAGTTCCCCCTCAGGGGATACGCAGTATTTT
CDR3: CASSPRSSPSGDTQYF

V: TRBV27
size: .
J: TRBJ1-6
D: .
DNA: TGTGCCAGCAGTTTTTGGGACGTTAATTCACCCCTCCACTTT
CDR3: CASSFWDVNSPLHF

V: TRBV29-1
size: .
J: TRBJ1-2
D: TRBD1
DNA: TGCAGCGCGGCAGTCGGACAGGGTAATGGCTACACCTTC
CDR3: CSAAVGQGNGYTF

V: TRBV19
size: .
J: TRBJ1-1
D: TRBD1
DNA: TGTGCCAGTAGTACGTTACAGGGGCGCACTGAAGCTTTCTTT
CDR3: CASSTLQGRTEAFF

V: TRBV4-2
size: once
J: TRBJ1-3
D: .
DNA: TGTGCCAGCAGCCAAGATAGAGAAGGAGGAAACACCATATATTTT
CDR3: CASSQDREGGNTIYF

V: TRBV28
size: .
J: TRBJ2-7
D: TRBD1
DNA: TGTGCCAGCAGAGTGGACAGGGGGGCTACCTACGAGCAGTACTTC
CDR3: CASRVDRGATYEQYF

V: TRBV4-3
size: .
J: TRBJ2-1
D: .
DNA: TGCGCCAGCAGCCAAGGTTCCGGGGACCTTTACAATGAGCAGTTCTTC
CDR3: CASSQGSGDLYNEQFF

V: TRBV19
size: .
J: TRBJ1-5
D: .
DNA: TGTGCCAGTGGCAGGGCCTCAAGGCCCCAGCATTTT
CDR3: CASGRASRPQHF

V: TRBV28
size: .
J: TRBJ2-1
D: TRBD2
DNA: TGTGCCACATCGACTAGCGGGGTAAATGAGCAGTTCTTC
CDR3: CATSTSGVNEQFF

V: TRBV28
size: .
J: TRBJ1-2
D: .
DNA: TGTGCCAGCACCCAGGGCTTAAATGGCTACACCTTC
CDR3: CASTQGLNGYTF

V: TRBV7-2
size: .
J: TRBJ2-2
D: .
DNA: TGTGCCAGCAGCTTAGAAGCGAACACCGGGGAGCTGTTTTTT
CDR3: CASSLEANTGELFF

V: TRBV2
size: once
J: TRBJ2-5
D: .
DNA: TGTGCCAGCACCGGGAAAGGGAAGGAAGAGACCCAGTACTTC
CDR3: CASTGKGKEETQYF

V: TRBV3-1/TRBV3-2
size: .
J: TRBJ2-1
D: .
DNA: TGTGCCAGCAGCCAAGTATCAGGGGGGCCCTACAATGAGCAGTTCTTC
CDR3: CASSQVSGGPYNEQFF

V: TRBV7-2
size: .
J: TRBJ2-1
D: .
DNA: TGTGCCAGCAGGCTTTTGCGTTCGGACAATGAGCAGTTCTTC
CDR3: CASRLLRSDNEQFF

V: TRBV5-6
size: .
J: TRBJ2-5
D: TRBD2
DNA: TGTGCCAGCAGCGCGGGGGAGCTGTCGATAAAAGAGACCCAGTACTTC
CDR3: CASSAGELSIKETQYF

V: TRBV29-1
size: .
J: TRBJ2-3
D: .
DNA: TGCAGCGTTGACTTGAACAGATTAACAGATACGCAGTATTTT
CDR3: CSVDLNRLTDTQYF